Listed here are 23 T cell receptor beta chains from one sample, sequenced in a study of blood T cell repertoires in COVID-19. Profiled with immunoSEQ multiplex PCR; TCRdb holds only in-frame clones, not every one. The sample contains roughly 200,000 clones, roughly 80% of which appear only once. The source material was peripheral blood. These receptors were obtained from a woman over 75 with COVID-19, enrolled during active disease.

CDR3 coding DNA: TGTGCCAGCACCCGGGGACTAGCGGGGGCTGGGGCCAACGTCCTGACTTTC. Protein product: CASTRGLAGAGANVLTF. The chain combines TRBV5-4 with TRBJ2-6; 14 nucleotides match TRBD2. Germline CDR1 reads SGHNT; CDR2 reads YYREEE (reference sequence). The CDR3 is 17 amino acids. V was clipped by 6 bases and J by 2 bases; unmatched bases: 4.

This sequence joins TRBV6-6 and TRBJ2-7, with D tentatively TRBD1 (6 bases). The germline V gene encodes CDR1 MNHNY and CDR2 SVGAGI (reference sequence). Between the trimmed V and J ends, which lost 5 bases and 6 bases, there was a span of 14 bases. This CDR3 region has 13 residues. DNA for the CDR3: TGTGCCAGCAGTGCTACAGGGTTTAGCGAGCAGTACGTC. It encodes CASSATGFSEQYV.

The CDR3 DNA reads as TGCGCCAGCAGCTTACAGGGAGTCTCTGGAAACACCATATATTTT. Its translation: CASSLQGVSGNTIYF. J is TRBJ1-3 and V is TRBV5-1, with D possibly TRBD1 on 6 matching bases. V was shortened by 2 bases and J by 0 bases, with 9 bases between the two germline ends. The CDR3 consists of 15 residues. The germline V gene has CDR1 SGHRS and CDR2 YFSETQ.

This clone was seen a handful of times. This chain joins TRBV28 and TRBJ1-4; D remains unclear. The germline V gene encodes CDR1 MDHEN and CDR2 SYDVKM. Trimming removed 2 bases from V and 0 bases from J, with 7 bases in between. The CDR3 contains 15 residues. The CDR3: CASSLNGATNEKLFF. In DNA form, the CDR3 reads TGTGCCAGCAGTTTAAACGGGGCAACTAATGAAAAACTGTTTTTT.

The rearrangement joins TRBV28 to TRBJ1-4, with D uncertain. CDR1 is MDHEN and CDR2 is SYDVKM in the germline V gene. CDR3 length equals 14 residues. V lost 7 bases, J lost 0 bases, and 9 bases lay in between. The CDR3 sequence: CASTSVATNEKLFF. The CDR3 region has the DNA TGTGCCAGCACCTCGGTTGCAACTAATGAAAAACTGTTTTTT.

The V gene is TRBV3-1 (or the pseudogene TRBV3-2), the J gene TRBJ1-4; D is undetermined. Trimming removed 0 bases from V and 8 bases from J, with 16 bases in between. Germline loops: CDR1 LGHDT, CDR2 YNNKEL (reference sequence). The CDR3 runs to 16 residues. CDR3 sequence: CASSQDNGGLSEKLFF. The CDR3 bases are TGTGCCAGCAGCCAAGACAACGGAGGCCTTTCGGAAAAACTGTTTTTT.

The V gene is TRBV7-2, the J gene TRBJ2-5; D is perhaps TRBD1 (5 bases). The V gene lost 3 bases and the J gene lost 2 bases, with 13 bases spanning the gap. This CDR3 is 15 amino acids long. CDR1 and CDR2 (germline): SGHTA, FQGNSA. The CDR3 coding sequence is TGTGCCAGCAGCTTTGAAACAGGCCCTCAAGAGACCCAGTACTTC. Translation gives CASSFETGPQETQYF.

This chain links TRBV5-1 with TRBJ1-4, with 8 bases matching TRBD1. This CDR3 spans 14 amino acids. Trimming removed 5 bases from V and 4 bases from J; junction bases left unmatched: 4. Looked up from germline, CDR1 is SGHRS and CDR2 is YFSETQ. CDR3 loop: CASRKTGDNEKLFF. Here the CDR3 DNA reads TGCGCCAGCAGAAAGACAGGGGATAATGAAAAACTGTTTTTT.

Written as DNA, the CDR3 is TGTGCCAGCAGTCCAAGACAGGGGTCGGTTCGGGAGCAGTACTTC. Residues: CASSPRQGSVREQYF. The chain couples TRBV28 to TRBJ2-7; TRBD1 matches at 8 bases. Germline V lookup: CDR1 MDHEN, CDR2 SYDVKM. V lost 5 bases to trimming and J lost 7 bases; unmatched junction nucleotides: 13. The CDR3 length is 15 residues.

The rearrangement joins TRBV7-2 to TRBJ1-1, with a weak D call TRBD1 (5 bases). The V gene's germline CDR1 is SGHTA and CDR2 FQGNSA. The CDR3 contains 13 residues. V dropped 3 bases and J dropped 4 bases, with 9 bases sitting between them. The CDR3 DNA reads TGTGCCAGCAGCTTTGGGGGGGTCACTGAAGCTTTCTTT. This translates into CASSFGGVTEAFF.

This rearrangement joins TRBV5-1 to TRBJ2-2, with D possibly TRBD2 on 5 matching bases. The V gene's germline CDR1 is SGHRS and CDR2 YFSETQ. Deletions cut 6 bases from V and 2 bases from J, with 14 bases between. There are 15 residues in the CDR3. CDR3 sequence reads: CASTSRGYNTGELFF. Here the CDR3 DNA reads TGCGCCAGCACCAGTCGAGGGTACAACACCGGGGAGCTGTTTTTT.

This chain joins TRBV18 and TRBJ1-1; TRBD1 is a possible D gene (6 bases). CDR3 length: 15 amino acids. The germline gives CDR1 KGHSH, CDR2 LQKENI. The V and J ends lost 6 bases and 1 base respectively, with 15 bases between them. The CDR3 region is CASSIYQGTNTEAFF. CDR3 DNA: TGTGCCAGCTCTATTTACCAGGGGACGAACACTGAAGCTTTCTTT.

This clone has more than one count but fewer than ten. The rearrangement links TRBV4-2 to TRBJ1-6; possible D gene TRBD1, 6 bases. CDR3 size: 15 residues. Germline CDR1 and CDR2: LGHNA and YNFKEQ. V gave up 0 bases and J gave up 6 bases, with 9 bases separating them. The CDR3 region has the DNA TGTGCCAGCAGCCAAGAGACAGGAACTAATTCACCCCTCCACTTT. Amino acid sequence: CASSQETGTNSPLHF.

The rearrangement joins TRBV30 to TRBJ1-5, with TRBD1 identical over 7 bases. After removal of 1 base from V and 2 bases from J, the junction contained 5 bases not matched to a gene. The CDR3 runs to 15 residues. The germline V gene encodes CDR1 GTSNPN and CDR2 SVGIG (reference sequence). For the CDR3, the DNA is TGTGCCTGGAGTGGAGGGGGCGCAGGCAATCAGCCCCAGCATTTT. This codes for CAWSGGGAGNQPQHF.

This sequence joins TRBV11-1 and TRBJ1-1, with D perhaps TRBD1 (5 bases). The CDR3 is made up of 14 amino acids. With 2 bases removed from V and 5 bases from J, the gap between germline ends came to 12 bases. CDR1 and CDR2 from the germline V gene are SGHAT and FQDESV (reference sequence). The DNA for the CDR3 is TGTGCCAGCAGCTTATGGGGCCGTGGGACTGAAGCTTTCTTT. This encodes CASSLWGRGTEAFF.

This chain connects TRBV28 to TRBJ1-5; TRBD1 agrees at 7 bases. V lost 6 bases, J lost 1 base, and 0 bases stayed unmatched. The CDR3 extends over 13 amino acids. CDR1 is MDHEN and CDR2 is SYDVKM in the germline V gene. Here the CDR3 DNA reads TGTGCCAGCAGGGGACAGAGCAATCAGCCCCAGCATTTT. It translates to CASRGQSNQPQHF.

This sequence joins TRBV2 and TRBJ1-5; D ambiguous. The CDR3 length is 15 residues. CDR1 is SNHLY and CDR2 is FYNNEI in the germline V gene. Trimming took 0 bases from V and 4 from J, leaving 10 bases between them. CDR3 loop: CASSEALGPNQPQHF. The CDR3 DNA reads TGTGCCAGCAGTGAAGCGCTTGGCCCAAATCAGCCCCAGCATTTT.

CDR3 in amino acids: CASSPGAGTGELFF. The CDR3 nucleotides read TGTGCCAGCTCACCAGGGGCCGGCACCGGGGAGCTGTTTTTT. J is TRBJ2-2 and V is TRBV18; possible D gene TRBD1, 5 bases. Germline assignment: CDR1 KGHSH and CDR2 LQKENI. CDR3 length: 14 amino acids. Trimming took 2 bases from V and 4 from J, leaving 8 bases between them.

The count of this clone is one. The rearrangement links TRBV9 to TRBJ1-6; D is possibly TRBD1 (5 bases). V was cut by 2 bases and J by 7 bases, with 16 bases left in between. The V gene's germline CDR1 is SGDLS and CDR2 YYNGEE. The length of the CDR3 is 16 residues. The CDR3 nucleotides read TGTGCCAGCAGCGTGGGACTGGGGGGAAACAATTCACCCCTCCACTTT. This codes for CASSVGLGGNNSPLHF.

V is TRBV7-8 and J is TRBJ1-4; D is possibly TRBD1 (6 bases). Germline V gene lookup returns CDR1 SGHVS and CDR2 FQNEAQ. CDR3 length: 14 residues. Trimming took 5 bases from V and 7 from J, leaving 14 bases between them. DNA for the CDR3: TGTGCCAGCAGCCCAGGGGAACAGCCTGAAAAACTGTTTTTT. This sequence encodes CASSPGEQPEKLFF.

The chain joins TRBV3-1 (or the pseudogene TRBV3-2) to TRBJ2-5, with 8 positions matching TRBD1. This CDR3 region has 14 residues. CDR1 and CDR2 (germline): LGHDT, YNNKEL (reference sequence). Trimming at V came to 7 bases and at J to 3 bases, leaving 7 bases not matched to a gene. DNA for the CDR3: TGTGCCAGCACTCAGGGGGCGCTGAAAGAGACCCAGTACTTC. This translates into CASTQGALKETQYF.

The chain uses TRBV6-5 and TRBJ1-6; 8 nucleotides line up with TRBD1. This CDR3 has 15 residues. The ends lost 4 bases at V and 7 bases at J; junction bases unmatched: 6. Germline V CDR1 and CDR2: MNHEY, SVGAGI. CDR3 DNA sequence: TGTGCCAGCAGTTCCGACAGGGGAGGCAATTCACCCCTCCACTTT. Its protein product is CASSSDRGGNSPLHF.

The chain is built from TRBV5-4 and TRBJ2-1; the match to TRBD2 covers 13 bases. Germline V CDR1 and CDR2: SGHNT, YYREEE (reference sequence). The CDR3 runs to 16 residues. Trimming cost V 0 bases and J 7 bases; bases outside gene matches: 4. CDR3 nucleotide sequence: TGTGCCAGCAGCTTGGGACTAGCGGGGGGCCAGAATGAGCAGTTCTTC. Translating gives CASSLGLAGGQNEQFF.